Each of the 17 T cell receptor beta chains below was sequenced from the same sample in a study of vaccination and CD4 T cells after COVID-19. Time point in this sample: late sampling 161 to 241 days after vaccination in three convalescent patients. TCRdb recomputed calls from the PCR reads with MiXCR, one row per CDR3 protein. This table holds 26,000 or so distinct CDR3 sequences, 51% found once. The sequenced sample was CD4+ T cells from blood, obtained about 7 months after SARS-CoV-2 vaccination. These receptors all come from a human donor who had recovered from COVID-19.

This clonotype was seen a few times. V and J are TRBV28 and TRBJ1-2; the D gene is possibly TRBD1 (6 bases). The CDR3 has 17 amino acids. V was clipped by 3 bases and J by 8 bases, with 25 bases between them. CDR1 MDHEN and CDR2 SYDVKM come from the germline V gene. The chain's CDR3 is CASSFPLPGTPLGGYTF. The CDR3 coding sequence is TGTGCCAGCAGTTTCCCCCTCCCCGGGACACCCCTGGGAGGCTACACCTTC.

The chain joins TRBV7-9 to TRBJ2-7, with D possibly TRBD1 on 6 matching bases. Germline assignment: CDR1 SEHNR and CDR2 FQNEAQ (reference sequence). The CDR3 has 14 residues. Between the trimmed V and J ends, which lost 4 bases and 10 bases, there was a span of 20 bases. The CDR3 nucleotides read TGTGCCAGCAGCTATCAGGGGCTCACCTGGGAACAGTACTTC. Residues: CASSYQGLTWEQYF.

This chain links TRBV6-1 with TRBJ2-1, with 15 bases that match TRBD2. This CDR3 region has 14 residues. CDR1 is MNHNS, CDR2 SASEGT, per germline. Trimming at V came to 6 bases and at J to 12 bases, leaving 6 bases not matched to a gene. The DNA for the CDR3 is TGTGCCAGCAGGGGACTAGCGGGAGGCGGGGGGCAGTTCTTC. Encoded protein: CASRGLAGGGGQFF.

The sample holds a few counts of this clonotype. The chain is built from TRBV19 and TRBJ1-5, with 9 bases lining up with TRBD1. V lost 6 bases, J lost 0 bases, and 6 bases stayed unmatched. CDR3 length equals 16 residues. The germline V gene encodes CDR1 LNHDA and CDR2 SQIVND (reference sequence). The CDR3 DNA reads TGTGCCAGTAGGGCCGGGACAGGGTTTAGCAATCAGCCCCAGCATTTT. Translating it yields CASRAGTGFSNQPQHF.

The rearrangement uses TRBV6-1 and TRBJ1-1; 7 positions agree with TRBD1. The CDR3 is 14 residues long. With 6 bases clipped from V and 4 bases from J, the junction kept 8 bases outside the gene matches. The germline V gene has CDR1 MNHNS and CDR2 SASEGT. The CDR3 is CASRSRQGGTEAFF. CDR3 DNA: TGTGCCAGCAGATCCCGACAGGGCGGCACTGAAGCTTTCTTT.

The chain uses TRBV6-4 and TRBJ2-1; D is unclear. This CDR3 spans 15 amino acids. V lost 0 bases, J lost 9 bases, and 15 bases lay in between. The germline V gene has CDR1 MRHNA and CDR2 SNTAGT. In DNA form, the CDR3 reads TGTGCCAGCAGTGACTCGATCGAAGGCGGTGGTGAGCAGTTCTTC. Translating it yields CASSDSIEGGGEQFF.

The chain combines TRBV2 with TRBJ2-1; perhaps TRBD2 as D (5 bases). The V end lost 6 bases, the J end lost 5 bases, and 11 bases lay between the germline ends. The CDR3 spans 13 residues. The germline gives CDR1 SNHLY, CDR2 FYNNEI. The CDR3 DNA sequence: TGTGCCAGCAGGAGGGAAGCGAACAATGAGCAGTTCTTC. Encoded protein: CASRREANNEQFF.

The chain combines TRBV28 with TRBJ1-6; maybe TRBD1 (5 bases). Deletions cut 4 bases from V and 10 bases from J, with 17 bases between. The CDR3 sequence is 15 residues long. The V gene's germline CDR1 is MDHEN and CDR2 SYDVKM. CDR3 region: CASSSTTETRSPLHF. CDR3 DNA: TGTGCCAGCAGTTCAACGACAGAGACAAGATCACCCCTCCACTTT.

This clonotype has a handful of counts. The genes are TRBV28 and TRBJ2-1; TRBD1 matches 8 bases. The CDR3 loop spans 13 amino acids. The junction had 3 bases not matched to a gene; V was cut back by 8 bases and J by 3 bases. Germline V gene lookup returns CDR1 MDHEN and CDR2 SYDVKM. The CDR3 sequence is CASLGQDYNEQFF. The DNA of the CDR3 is TGTGCCAGCTTGGGACAGGACTACAATGAGCAGTTCTTC. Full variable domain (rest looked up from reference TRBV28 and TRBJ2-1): DVKVTQSSRYLVKRTGEKVFLECVQDMDHENMFWYRQDPGLGLRLIYFSYDVKMKEKGDIPEGYSVSREKKERFSLILESASTNQTSMYLCASLGQDYNEQFFGPGTRLTVL.

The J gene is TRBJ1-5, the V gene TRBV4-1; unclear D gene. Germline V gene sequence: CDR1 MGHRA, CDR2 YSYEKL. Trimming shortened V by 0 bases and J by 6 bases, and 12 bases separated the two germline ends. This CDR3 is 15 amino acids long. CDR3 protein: CASSQDGGLVQPQHF. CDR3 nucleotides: TGCGCCAGCAGCCAAGATGGAGGGTTAGTTCAGCCCCAGCATTTT.

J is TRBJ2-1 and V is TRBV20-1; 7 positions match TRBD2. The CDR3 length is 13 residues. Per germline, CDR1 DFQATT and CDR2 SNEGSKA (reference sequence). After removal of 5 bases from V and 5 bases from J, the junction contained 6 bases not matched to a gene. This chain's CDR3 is CSAPGTNHNEQFF. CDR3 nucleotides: TGCAGTGCTCCCGGGACTAACCACAATGAGCAGTTCTTC.

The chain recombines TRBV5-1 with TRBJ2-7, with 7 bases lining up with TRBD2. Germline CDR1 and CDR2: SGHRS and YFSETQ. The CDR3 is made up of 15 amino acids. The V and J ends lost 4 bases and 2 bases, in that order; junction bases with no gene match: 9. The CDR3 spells CASSHGASGTYEQYF. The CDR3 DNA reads TGCGCCAGCAGCCATGGGGCTAGCGGTACCTACGAGCAGTACTTC.

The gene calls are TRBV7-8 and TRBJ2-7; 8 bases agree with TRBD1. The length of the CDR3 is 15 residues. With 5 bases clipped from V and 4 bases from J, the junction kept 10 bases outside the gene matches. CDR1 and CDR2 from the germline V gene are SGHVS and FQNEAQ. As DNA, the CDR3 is TGTGCCAGCAGCAAGACCGGGACAGGAGATTACGAGCAGTACTTC. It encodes CASSKTGTGDYEQYF.

The CDR3 region has the DNA TGTGCCAGCAGCTTAGTGGGAAACACCATATATTTT. It yields the protein CASSLVGNTIYF. The genes are TRBV7-6 and TRBJ1-3; no clear D gene. The CDR3 sequence is 12 residues long. V lost 1 base to trimming and J lost 4 bases, with 2 bases between them. CDR1 and CDR2 from the germline V gene are SGHVS and FNYEAQ. Using reference TRBV7-6 and TRBJ1-3 for the parts outside the CDR3, the full variable domain is GAGVSQSPRYKVTKRGQDVALRCDPISGHVSLYWYRQALGQGPEFLTYFNYEAQQDKSGLPNDRFSAERPEGSISTLTIQRTEQRDSAMYRCASSLVGNTIYFGEGSWLTVV.

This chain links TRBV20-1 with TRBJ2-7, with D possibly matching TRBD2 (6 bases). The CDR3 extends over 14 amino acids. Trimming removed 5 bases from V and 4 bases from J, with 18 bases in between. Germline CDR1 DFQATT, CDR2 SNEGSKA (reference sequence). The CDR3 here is CSAVGLGAGYEQYF. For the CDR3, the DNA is TGCAGTGCTGTGGGGCTAGGGGCGGGGTACGAGCAGTACTTC.

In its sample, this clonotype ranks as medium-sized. This CDR3 is CSAEGRGYSPLHF. The CDR3 DNA sequence: TGCAGTGCCGAGGGGAGGGGTTATTCACCCCTCCACTTT. V and J are TRBV20-1 and TRBJ1-6; possible D gene TRBD1, 5 bases. The CDR3 spans 13 residues. The germline V gene has CDR1 DFQATT and CDR2 SNEGSKA (reference sequence). V was clipped by 6 bases and J by 8 bases, with 14 bases between them.

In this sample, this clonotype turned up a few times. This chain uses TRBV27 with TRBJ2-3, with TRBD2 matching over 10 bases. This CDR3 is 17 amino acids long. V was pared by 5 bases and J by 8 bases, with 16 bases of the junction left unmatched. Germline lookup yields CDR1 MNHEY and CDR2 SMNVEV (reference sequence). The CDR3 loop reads CASSPRTSGADVVTQYF. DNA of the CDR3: TGTGCCAGCAGTCCCAGGACTAGCGGAGCCGATGTTGTTACGCAGTATTTT.